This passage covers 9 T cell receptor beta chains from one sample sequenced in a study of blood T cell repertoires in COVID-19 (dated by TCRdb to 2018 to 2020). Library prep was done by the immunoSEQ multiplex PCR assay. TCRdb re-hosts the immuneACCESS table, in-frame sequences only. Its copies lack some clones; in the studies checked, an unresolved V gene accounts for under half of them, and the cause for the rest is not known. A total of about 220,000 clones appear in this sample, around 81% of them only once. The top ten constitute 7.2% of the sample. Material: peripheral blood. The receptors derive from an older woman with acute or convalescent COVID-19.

The CDR3, as DNA: TGCACCAGCAGCCCTCGTCGGCCGGGGATGATAGCCAAAAACATTCAGTACTTC. It is translated as CTSSPRRPGMIAKNIQYF. The J gene is TRBJ2-4, the V gene TRBV1; the tabulated D call, TRBD2, remains unverified against the DNA. TRBV1 is annotated as a pseudogene. There are 18 residues in the CDR3.

CDR3 nucleotides: TGTGCCAGCAGCCCGGTACCCACTAATGAAAAACTGTTTTTT. Amino acid sequence: CASSPVPTNEKLFF. The chain is built from TRBV7-2 and TRBJ1-4, with D uncertain. Trimming stripped 5 bases from V and 2 bases from J, with 9 bases between. Per germline, CDR1 SGHTA and CDR2 FQGNSA. The CDR3 runs 14 residues.

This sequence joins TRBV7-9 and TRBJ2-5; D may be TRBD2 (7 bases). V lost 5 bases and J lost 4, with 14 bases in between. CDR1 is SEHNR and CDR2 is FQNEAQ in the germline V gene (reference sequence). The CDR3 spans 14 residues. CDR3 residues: CASSPVRGGETQYF. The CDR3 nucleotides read TGTGCCAGCAGCCCTGTAAGGGGGGGAGAGACCCAGTACTTC.

CDR3 sequence (DNA): TGTGCCAGCAGTGGCCCCCGGTACCAAGAGACCCAGTACTTC. This gives the protein CASSGPRYQETQYF. The genes are TRBV25-1 and TRBJ2-5; D not certain. Germline V CDR1 and CDR2: MGHDK, SYGVNS. The CDR3 is 14 amino acids. The ends were cut back, 4 bases at V and 0 bases at J, with 9 bases in the middle.

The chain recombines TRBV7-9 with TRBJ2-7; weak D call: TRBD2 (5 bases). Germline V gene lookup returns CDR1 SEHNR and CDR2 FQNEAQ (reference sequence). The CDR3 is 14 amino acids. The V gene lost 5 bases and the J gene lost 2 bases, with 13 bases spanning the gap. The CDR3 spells CASSLQEEAYEQYF. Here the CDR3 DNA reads TGTGCCAGCAGCCTTCAGGAGGAGGCCTACGAGCAGTACTTC.

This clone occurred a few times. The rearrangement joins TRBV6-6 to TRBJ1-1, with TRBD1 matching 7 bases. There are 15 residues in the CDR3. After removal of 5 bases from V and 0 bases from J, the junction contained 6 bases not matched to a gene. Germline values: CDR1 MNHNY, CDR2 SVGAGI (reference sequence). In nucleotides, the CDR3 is TGTGCCAGCAGTACGGGACAGATCATGAACACTGAAGCTTTCTTT. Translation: CASSTGQIMNTEAFF.

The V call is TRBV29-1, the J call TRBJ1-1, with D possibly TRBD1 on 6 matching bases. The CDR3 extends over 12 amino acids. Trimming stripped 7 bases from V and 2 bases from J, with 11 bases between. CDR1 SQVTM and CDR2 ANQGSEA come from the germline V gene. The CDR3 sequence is CSGTGFNTEAFF. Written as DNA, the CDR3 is TGCAGCGGTACAGGGTTTAACACTGAAGCTTTCTTT. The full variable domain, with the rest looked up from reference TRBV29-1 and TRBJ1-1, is SAVISQKPSRDICQRGTSLTIQCQVDSQVTMMFWYRQQPGQSLTLIATANQGSEATYESGFVIDKFPISRPNLTFSTLTVSNMSPEDSSIYLCSGTGFNTEAFFGQGTRLTVV.

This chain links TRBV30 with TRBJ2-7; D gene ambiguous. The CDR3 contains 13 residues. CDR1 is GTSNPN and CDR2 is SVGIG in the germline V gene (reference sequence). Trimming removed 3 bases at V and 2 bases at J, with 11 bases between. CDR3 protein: CAWRRPGTYEQYF. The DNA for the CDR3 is TGTGCCTGGAGGAGGCCGGGTACCTACGAGCAGTACTTC.

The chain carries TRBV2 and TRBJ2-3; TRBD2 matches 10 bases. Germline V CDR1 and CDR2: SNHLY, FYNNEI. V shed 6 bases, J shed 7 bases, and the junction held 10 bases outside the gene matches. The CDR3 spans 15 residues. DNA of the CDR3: TGTGCCAGCAGCGGTAGCGGGGGGCGACGGAATACGCAGTATTTT. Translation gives CASSGSGGRRNTQYF.